This record looks at one T cell receptor beta chain sequence and its context. Its antigen target is currently unknown. No clone much larger than this one lies a single base away; base qualities are absent. Using the deep immunoSEQ assay, TCR CDR3 regions were amplified from genomic DNA by multiplex PCR. Extracted genomic DNA from each cell subset was spread evenly across all wells of several immunoSEQ 96-well plates, with each plate serving as a replicate. For sorted subsets, about 0.2 ug genomic DNA, equal to tens of thousands of T cell genomes, was loaded into each replicate PCR. Purified libraries were quantified with a Qubit 3.0 fluorometer, sized on a Bioanalyzer 2100, and re-quantified with the KAPA Library Quantification kit. Every immunoSEQ 96-well plate was sequenced on a dedicated single-read 150-cycle Illumina NextSeq 550 flow cell. As for how the authors treated the data: Because the immunoSEQ output included only junctional sequences and no quality scores, the filtering could not be the same as the filtering used for full-length reads. To assign V/J genes and CDR3, sequences were annotated using PyIR, a Python wrapper for IgBLAST v1.9, with IMGT germline references. Reads were filtered out if the reads had weak V/J assignments (E-value above 1e-6), no CDR3, stop codons, out-of-frame junctions, or ambiguous translated residues. V3J clonotypes were defined as sequences sharing an identical inferred V gene, J gene, and CDR3 amino acid sequence. The percentage overlap between two repertoires was calculated by dividing the number of shared unique clonotypes by the size of the smaller repertoire. RTK rarefaction, the Chao1 estimator, and Recon v2.1 estimates of unobserved clonotypes were used to assess repertoire richness. Generation probabilities were computed with OLGA for all TCRbeta clonotypes obtained by the gDNA method from several donors. In its TCRdb copy, this immuneACCESS table keeps in-frame sequences only and misses some clones. Where compared with another copy, unresolved V genes explain less than half of these, and the others have no known cause. For V, J and clone size, that table is used; D and trimming come from the DNA. This sample comprises more than 2,000,000 clones, approximately 92% of them detected only once. The top ten clonotypes cover over 0.12% of the sample.

The donors were healthy, HIV-negative adults with no recently reported acute infections or vaccinations. All donors were Caucasian adults living in Nashville, Tennessee, USA. Magnetic negative selection was used to enrich CD4+ T cells, after which naive cells were positively selected on CD45RA and the negative fraction became the memory subset. After blood collection by leukapheresis, PBMCs were isolated using Ficoll-Histopaque density gradient centrifugation and then cryopreserved in the vapor phase of liquid nitrogen. Purity and quantity of every magnetically sorted T cell population were checked by analytical flow cytometry. Each sorted fraction had its genomic DNA isolated and then quantified by UV absorbance on a Nanodrop 2000c. Inclusive of the bounding cysteine and phenylalanine, the CDR3 is 16 residues long. Kept here is only the CDR3 DNA, which spans 48 bases and is read in frame from base 1. V ends up 3 bases short and J 9 bases short, with an unmatched junction base count of 13. The germline V gene specifies KGHSH as CDR1 and LQKENI as CDR2.

This specimen comes from a study of shared clonotypes between healthy human individuals (dated by TCRdb to the early 2020s). Study-level background: The cohort comprised a couple of women and a few men aged 18 to 49 years. To estimate repertoire size and how much clonotypes are shared between individuals, the study performed deep sequencing of blood TCR repertoires from five healthy adults. Each donor's leukapheresis produced roughly between roughly 0.85 and 9.5 billion PBMCs. Per donor, three plates each were used for CD4 naive and CD4 memory, two for CD8 naive, and one for CD8 memory. Different laboratories and diverse techniques were used to prepare libraries and sequence TCR repertoires, to increase sequencing depth and limit assay-specific biases.

Study-level results and caveats: Pairwise subsampling indicated that sequencing depth was expected to affect the degree of clonotype sharing among donors. The genetic and exposure-history diversity represented was limited by the small number of donors. Naive subsets generally had larger estimated clonotype richness than memory subsets. Across a few donors, around 5% of naive CD4, approximately 3.6% of naive CD8, approximately 2.5% of memory CD4, and around 0.4% of memory CD8 clonotypes were shared. Higher generation probabilities were observed for clonotypes shared by all four sorted-subset donors than for non-shared clonotypes. Only blood was sampled, and tissue TCR repertoires likely differ from those in blood. Incomplete sequencing was indicated by rarefaction of sorted-subset datasets, despite the large sequencing depth.

The chain couples TRBV18 to TRBJ2-3; 9 nucleotides in the junction match TRBD1. The sequencing sample was made of naive CD4+ T cells sorted from blood. The sample's cell subset or site label, decoded: CD45RA+ positively selected. The clonotype originates from a young man in good health. The CDR3 is CASSPLTGGYPITQYF. The nucleotide sequence is given as TGTGCCAGCTCACCGCTGACAGGGGGTTATCCCATAACGCAGTATTTT.